What follows is one T cell receptor beta chain and its context. Per the authors' pipeline: It was from reference gene primer amplification that nucleated cell counts were estimated. Assay: immunoSEQ multiplex PCR; the TCRdb copy retains only in-frame clones and omits some. V and J calls and clone size are those listed in that table; D and trimming were worked out from the DNA. The repertoire holds about 73,000 clones, over 80% seen once, with roughly 2.5% in the top ten. Germline V CDR1 and CDR2: SGHRS, YFSETQ. The CDR3 runs 16 residues. Trimming cost V 4 bases and J 4 bases, with 19 bases left between them. These data are taken from a study of blood T cell repertoires in COVID-19. Study information: The United States, Italy and Spain supplied acute and convalescent COVID-19 samples. The analysed material was cDNA or gDNA that came from T cells, B-cell-depleted T cells, or PBMCs.

This chain uses TRBV5-1 with TRBJ2-3; tentatively, D is TRBD1 (6 bases). The TCR originated in an elderly man with active or convalescent COVID-19. The sample consisted of peripheral blood. The CDR3 spells CASSADRTPSPDTQYF. The CDR3 DNA sequence: TGCGCCAGCAGCGCCGACAGGACCCCCAGCCCAGATACGCAGTATTTT.